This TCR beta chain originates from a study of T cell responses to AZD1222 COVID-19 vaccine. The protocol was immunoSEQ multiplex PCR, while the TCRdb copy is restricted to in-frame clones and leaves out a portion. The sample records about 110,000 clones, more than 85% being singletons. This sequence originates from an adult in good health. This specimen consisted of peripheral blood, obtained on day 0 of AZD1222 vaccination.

CDR3 protein: CASTGASQNIQYF. DNA for the CDR3: TGTGCCAGTACGGGGGCCAGCCAAAACATTCAGTACTTC. The rearrangement joins TRBV19 to TRBJ2-4; D is possibly TRBD1 or TRBD2 (6 bases each). CDR3 size: 13 residues. Germline V CDR1 and CDR2: LNHDA, SQIVND (reference sequence). The V gene lost 7 bases and the J gene lost 5 bases, with 12 bases spanning the gap.